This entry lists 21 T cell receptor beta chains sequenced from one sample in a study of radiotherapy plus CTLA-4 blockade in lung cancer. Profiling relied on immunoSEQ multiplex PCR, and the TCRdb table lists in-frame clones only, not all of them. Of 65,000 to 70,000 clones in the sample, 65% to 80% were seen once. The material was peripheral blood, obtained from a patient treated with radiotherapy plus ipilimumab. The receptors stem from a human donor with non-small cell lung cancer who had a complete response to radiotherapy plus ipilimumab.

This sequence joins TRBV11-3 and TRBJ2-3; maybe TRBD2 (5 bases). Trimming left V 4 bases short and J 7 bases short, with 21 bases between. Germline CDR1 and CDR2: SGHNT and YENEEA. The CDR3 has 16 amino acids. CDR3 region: CASSSLGAEATNTQYF. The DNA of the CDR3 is TGTGCCAGCAGCTCCCTTGGAGCGGAGGCCACTAATACGCAGTATTTT. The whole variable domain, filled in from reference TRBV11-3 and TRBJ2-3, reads EAGVVQSPRYKIIEKKQPVAFWCNPISGHNTLYWYLQNLGQGPELLIRYENEEAVDDSQLPKDRFSAERLKGVDSTLKIQPAELGDSAVYLCASSSLGAEATNTQYFGPGTRLTVL.

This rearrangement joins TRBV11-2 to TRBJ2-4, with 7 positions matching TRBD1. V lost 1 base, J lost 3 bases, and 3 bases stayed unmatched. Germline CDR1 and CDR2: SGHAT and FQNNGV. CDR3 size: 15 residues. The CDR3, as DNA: TGTGCCAGCAGCTTAGTTTGGACAGGCAAAAACATTCAGTACTTC. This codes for CASSLVWTGKNIQYF.

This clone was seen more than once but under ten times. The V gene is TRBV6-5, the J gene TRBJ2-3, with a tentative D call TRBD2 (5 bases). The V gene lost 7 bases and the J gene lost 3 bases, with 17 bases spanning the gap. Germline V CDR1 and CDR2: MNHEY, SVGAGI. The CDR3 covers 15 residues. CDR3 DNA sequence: TGTGCCAGCAAATATGGCCTAGCATTAACAGATACGCAGTATTTT. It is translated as CASKYGLALTDTQYF.

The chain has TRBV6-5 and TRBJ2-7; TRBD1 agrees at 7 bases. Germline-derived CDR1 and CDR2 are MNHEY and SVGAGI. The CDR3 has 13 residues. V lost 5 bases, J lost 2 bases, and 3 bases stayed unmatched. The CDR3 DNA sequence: TGTGCCAGCAGTACCGGGACAGCCTACGAGCAGTACTTC. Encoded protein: CASSTGTAYEQYF.

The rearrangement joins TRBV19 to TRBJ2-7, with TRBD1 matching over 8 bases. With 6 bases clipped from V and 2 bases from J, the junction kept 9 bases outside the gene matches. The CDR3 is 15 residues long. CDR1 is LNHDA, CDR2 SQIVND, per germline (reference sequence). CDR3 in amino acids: CASRETGGRPYEQYF. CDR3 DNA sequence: TGTGCCAGTAGGGAAACAGGGGGAAGACCCTACGAGCAGTACTTC.

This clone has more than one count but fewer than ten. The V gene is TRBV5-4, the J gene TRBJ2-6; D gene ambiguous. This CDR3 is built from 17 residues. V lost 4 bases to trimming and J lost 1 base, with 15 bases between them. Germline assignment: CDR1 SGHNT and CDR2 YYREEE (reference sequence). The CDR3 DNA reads TGTGCCAGCAGCCGCGCGGATTTGAGGTCTGGGGCCAACGTCCTGACTTTC. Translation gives CASSRADLRSGANVLTF.

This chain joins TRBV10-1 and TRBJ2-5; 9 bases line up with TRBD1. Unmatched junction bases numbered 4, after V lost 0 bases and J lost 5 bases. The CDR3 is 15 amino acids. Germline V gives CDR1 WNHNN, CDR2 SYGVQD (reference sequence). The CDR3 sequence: CASSESIGQGETQYF. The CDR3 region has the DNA TGCGCCAGCAGTGAGTCGATCGGACAGGGGGAGACCCAGTACTTC.

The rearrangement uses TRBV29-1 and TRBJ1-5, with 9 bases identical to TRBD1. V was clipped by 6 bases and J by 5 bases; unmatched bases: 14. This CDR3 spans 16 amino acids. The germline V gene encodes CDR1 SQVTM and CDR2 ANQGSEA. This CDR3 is CSVSKSGTGQDQPQHF. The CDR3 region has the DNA TGCAGCGTCTCAAAATCCGGGACAGGGCAGGATCAGCCCCAGCATTTT.

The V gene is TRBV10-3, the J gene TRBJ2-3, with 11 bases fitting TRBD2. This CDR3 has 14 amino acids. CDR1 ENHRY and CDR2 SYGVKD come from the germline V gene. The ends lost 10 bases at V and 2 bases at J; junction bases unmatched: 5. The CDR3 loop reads CATGTSGSTDTQYF. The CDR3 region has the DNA TGTGCCACCGGGACTAGCGGATCCACAGATACGCAGTATTTT.

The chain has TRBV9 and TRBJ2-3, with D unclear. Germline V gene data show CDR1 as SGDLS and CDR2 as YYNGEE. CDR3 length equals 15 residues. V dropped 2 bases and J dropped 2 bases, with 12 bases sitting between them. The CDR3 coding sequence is TGTGCCAGCAGCGTGGACGGGCTCTCCACAGATACGCAGTATTTT. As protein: CASSVDGLSTDTQYF. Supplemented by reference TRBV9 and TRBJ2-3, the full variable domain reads DSGVTQTPKHLITATGQRVTLRCSPRSGDLSVYWYQQSLDQGLQFLIQYYNGEERAKGNILERFSAQQFPDLHSELNLSSLELGDSALYFCASSVDGLSTDTQYFGPGTRLTVL.

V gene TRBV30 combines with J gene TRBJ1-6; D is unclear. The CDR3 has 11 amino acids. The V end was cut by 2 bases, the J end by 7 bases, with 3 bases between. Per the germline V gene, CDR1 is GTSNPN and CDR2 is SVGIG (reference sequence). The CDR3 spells CAWSLNSPLHF. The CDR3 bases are TGTGCCTGGAGTCTAAATTCACCCCTCCACTTT.

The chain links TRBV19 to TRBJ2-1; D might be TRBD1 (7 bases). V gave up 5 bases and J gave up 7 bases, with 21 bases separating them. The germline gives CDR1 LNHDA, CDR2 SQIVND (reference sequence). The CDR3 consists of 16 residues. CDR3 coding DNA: TGTGCCAGTAGTCCGCGACAGGGAGGAAGGGGGAATGAGCAGTTCTTC. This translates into CASSPRQGGRGNEQFF.

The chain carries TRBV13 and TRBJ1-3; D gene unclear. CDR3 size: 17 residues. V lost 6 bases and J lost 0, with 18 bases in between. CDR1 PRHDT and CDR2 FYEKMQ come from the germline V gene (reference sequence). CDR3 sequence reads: CASSFTPTAYSGNTIYF. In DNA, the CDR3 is TGTGCCAGCAGTTTTACCCCCACCGCGTACTCTGGAAACACCATATATTTT.

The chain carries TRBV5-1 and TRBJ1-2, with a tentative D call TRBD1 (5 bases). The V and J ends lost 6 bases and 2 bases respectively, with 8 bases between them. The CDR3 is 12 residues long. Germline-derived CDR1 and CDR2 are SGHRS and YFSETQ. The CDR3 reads CASKTGNYGYTF. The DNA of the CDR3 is TGCGCCAGCAAAACAGGAAACTATGGCTACACCTTC.

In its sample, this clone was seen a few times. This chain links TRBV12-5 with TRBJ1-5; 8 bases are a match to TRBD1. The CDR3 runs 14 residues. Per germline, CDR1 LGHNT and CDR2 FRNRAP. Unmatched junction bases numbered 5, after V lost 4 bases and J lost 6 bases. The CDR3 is CASGSGQGTQPQHF. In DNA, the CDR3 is TGTGCTAGTGGTTCAGGACAGGGAACTCAGCCCCAGCATTTT.

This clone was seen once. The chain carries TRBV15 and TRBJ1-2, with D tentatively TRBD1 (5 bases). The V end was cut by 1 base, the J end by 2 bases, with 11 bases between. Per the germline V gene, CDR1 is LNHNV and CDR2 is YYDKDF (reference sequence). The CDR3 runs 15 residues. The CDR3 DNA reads TGTGCCACCAGCAGAGTGGGGCCGGAGAACTATGGCTACACCTTC. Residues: CATSRVGPENYGYTF.

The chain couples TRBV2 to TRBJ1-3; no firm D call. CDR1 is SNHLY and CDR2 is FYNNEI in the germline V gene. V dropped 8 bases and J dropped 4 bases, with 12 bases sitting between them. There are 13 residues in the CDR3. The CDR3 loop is CASLPTLGNTIYF. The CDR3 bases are TGTGCCAGCCTTCCTACGCTCGGAAACACCATATATTTT.

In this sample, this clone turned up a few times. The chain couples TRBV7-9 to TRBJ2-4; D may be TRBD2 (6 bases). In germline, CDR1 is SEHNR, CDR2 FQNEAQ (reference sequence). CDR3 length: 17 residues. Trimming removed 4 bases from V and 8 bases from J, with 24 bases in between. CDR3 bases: TGTGCCAGCAGCTCGCCCATGAGGACGCGGGGATTCGACATTCAGTACTTC. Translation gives CASSSPMRTRGFDIQYF.

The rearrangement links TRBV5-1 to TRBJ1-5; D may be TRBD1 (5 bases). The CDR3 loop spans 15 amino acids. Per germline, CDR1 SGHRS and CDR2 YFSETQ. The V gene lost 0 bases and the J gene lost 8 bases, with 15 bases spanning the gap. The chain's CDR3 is CASSLGLGGGEPQHF. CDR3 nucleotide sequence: TGCGCCAGCAGCTTGGGATTGGGGGGGGGTGAGCCCCAGCATTTT. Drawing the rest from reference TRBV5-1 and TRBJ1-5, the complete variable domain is KAGVTQTPRYLIKTRGQQVTLSCSPISGHRSVSWYQQTPGQGLQFLFEYFSETQRNKGNFPGRFSGRQFSNSRSEMNVSTLELGDSALYLCASSLGLGGGEPQHFGDGTRLSIL.

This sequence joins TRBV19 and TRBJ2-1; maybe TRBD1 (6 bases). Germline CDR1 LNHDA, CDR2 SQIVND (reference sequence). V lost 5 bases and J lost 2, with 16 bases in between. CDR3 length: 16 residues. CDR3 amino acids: CASSPLRGGTYNEQFF. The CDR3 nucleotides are TGTGCCAGTAGTCCGCTGCGAGGGGGAACCTACAATGAGCAGTTCTTC.

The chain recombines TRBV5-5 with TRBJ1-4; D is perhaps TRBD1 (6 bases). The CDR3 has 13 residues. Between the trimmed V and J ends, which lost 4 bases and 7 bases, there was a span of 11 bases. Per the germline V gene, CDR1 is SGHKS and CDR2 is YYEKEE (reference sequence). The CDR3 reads CASSRIGGEKLFF. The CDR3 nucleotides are TGTGCCAGCAGCCGTATAGGGGGTGAAAAACTGTTTTTT.